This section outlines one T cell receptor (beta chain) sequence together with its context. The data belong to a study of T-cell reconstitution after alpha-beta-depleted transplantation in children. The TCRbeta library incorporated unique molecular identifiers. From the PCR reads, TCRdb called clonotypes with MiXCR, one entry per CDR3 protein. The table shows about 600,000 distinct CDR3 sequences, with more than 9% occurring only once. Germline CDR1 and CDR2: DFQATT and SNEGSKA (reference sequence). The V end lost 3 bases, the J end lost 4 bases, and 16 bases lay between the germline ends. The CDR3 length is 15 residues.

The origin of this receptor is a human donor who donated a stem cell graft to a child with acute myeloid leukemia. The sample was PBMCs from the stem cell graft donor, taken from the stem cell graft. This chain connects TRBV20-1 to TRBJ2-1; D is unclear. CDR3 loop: CSARSITWGYNEQFF. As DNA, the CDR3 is TGCAGTGCTAGGAGTATTACCTGGGGATACAATGAGCAGTTCTTC.